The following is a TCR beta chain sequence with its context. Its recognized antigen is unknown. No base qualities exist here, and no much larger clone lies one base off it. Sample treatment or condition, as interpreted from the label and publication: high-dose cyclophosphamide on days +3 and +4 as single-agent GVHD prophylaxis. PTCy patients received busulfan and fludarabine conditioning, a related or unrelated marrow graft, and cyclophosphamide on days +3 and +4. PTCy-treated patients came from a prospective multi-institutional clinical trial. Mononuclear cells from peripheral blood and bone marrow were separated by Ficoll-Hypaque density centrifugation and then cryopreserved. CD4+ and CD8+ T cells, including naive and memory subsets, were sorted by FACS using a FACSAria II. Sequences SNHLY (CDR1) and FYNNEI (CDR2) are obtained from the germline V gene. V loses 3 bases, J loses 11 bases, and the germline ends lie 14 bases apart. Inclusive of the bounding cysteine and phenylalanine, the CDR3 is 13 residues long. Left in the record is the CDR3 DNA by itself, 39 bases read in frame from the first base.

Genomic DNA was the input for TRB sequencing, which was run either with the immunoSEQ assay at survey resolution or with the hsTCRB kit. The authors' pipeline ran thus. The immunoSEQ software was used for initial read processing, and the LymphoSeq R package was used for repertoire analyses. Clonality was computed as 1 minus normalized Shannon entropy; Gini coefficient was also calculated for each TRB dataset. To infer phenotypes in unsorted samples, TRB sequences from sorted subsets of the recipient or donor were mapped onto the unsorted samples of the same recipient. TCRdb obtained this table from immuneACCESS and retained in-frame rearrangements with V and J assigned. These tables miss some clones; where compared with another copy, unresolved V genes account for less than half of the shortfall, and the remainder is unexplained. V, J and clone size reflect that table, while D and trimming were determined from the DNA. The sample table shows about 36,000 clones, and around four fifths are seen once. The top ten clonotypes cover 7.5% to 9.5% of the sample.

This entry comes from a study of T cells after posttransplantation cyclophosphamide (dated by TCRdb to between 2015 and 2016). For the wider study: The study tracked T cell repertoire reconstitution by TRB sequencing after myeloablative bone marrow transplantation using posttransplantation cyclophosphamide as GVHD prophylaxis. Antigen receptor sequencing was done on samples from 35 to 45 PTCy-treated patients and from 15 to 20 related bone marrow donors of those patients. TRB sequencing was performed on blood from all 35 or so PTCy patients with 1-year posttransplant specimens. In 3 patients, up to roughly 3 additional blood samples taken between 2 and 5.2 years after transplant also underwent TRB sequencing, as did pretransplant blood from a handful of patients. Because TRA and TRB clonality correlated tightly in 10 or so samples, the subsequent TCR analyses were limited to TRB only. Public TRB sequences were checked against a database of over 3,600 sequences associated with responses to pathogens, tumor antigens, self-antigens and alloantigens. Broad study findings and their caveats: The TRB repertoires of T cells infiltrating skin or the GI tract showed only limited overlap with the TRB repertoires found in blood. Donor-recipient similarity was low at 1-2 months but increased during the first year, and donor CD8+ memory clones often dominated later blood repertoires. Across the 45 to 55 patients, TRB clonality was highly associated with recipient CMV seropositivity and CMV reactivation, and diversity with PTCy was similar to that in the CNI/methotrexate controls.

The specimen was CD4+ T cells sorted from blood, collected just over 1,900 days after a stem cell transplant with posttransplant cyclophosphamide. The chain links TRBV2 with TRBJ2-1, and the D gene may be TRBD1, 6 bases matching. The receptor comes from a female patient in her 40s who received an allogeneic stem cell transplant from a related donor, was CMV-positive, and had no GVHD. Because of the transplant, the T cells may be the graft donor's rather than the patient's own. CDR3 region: CASSDWDIVKQFF. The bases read TGTGCCAGCAGTGACTGGGACATCGTTAAGCAGTTCTTC.